Listed below are T cell receptor beta chains from one sample, sequenced in a study of T-cell memory formation after mild COVID-19. Each CDR3 protein gets one entry after TCRdb re-called the 5' RACE reads with MiXCR. The data contain around 180,000 distinct CDR3 sequences, about 18% of them singletons. Source material: PBMCs or a T cell subset sorted from them (not recorded which). Every receptor here comes from a man aged 18 to 30 who had mild COVID-19 (a few samples of this study predate the infection). Cell type and time point are not known. The CDR3 runs from the conserved cysteine through the conserved F or W. The order of the fields is CDR3 protein, CDR3 DNA, J gene, clone size, V gene, D gene. D genes are given only for firm matches. Size is stated for part of the rows, as once, few or many counts, or as a class when the clone is expanded.

cdr3_aa: CASSQVYGGNTEAFF
cdr3_nt: TGTGCCAGCAGCCAAGTCTACGGTGGGAACACTGAAGCTTTCTTT
j_call: TRBJ1-1
clone_size: -
v_call: TRBV3-1
d_call: -

cdr3_aa: CATSRAEGDVYEQYF
cdr3_nt: TGTGCCACCAGCAGAGCGGAGGGGGACGTCTACGAGCAGTACTTC
j_call: TRBJ2-7
clone_size: -
v_call: TRBV15
d_call: -

cdr3_aa: CASSYSTAKETSDTQYF
cdr3_nt: TGTGCCAGCAGTTACTCGACGGCTAAGGAGACGTCAGATACGCAGTATTTT
j_call: TRBJ2-3
clone_size: -
v_call: TRBV6-2/TRBV6-3
d_call: -

cdr3_aa: CASSLRPGSTEAFF
cdr3_nt: TGTGCCAGCAGCTTGAGGCCGGGGAGCACTGAAGCTTTCTTT
j_call: TRBJ1-1
clone_size: few
v_call: TRBV7-2
d_call: -

cdr3_aa: CSAGKGSGQYNEQFF
cdr3_nt: TGCAGTGCTGGGAAAGGTAGCGGGCAATACAATGAGCAGTTCTTC
j_call: TRBJ2-1
clone_size: -
v_call: TRBV20-1
d_call: TRBD2

cdr3_aa: CSARTGYGYTF
cdr3_nt: TGCAGTGCTAGGACAGGCTATGGCTACACCTTC
j_call: TRBJ1-2
clone_size: -
v_call: TRBV20-1
d_call: -

cdr3_aa: CASSLLAGGSYNEQFF
cdr3_nt: TGTGCCAGCAGCTTATTGGCAGGGGGTTCCTACAATGAGCAGTTCTTC
j_call: TRBJ2-1
clone_size: -
v_call: TRBV7-3
d_call: TRBD1

cdr3_aa: CASGLVLGGTDTQYF
cdr3_nt: TGTGCTAGTGGTTTGGTACTGGGGGGGACAGATACGCAGTATTTT
j_call: TRBJ2-3
clone_size: -
v_call: TRBV12-5
d_call: TRBD2

cdr3_aa: CASSLNARGETQYF
cdr3_nt: TGTGCCAGCAGCTTAAACGCCAGGGGAGAGACCCAGTACTTC
j_call: TRBJ2-5
clone_size: -
v_call: TRBV11-2
d_call: -

cdr3_aa: CASSSRPVVGEQFF
cdr3_nt: TGTGCCAGCAGCTCAAGACCCGTGGTTGGTGAGCAGTTCTTC
j_call: TRBJ2-1
clone_size: few
v_call: TRBV5-6
d_call: -

cdr3_aa: CATSRDEETQYF
cdr3_nt: TGTGCCACCAGCAGAGACGAAGAGACCCAGTACTTC
j_call: TRBJ2-5
clone_size: -
v_call: TRBV15
d_call: -

cdr3_aa: CASSSQGAETQYF
cdr3_nt: TGCGCCAGCAGTTCACAGGGGGCTGAGACCCAGTACTTC
j_call: TRBJ2-5
clone_size: few
v_call: TRBV5-1
d_call: TRBD1

cdr3_aa: CASSYSPSGYNEQFF
cdr3_nt: TGTGCCAGCAGTTACTCTCCTAGCGGGTACAATGAGCAGTTCTTC
j_call: TRBJ2-1
clone_size: -
v_call: TRBV6-5
d_call: TRBD2

cdr3_aa: CASRTRPTADTQYF
cdr3_nt: TGCGCCAGCAGGACCCGGCCGACGGCAGATACGCAGTATTTT
j_call: TRBJ2-3
clone_size: -
v_call: TRBV5-1
d_call: -

cdr3_aa: CSASEGRKGSRYNEQFF
cdr3_nt: TGCAGTGCTAGCGAAGGCAGGAAGGGATCTAGGTACAATGAGCAGTTCTTC
j_call: TRBJ2-1
clone_size: many
v_call: TRBV20-1
d_call: -

cdr3_aa: CATRKAGQGSYEQYF
cdr3_nt: TGCGCCACCAGAAAGGCGGGACAGGGTTCTTACGAGCAGTACTTC
j_call: TRBJ2-7
clone_size: many
v_call: TRBV10-2
d_call: TRBD1

cdr3_aa: CASSLWGQQETQYF
cdr3_nt: TGTGCCAGCAGTTTATGGGGACAGCAAGAGACCCAGTACTTC
j_call: TRBJ2-5
clone_size: few
v_call: TRBV28
d_call: TRBD1

cdr3_aa: CASSLLAGSTDTQYF
cdr3_nt: TGTGCCAGCAGCTTGCTAGCGGGGAGCACAGATACGCAGTATTTT
j_call: TRBJ2-3
clone_size: many
v_call: TRBV5-6
d_call: TRBD2

cdr3_aa: CASSFLGPQPQHF
cdr3_nt: TGCGCCAGCAGCTTTCTGGGACCCCAGCCCCAGCATTTT
j_call: TRBJ1-5
clone_size: -
v_call: TRBV5-1
d_call: -

cdr3_aa: CASSFRSFMGKNIQYF
cdr3_nt: TGTGCCAGCAGTTTTAGGTCCTTTATGGGCAAAAACATTCAGTACTTC
j_call: TRBJ2-4
clone_size: few
v_call: TRBV28
d_call: -

cdr3_aa: CSSGWGETQYF
cdr3_nt: TGCAGCTCTGGTTGGGGAGAGACCCAGTACTTC
j_call: TRBJ2-5
clone_size: many
v_call: TRBV29-1
d_call: -

cdr3_aa: CASSSRTGSSEKLFF
cdr3_nt: TGTGCCAGCAGCTCCCGGACAGGGTCGAGTGAAAAACTGTTTTTT
j_call: TRBJ1-4
clone_size: -
v_call: TRBV7-2
d_call: TRBD1

cdr3_aa: CATSDSGGSGGNQPQHF
cdr3_nt: TGTGCCACCAGTGATTCGGGAGGTAGCGGAGGCAATCAGCCCCAGCATTTT
j_call: TRBJ1-5
clone_size: -
v_call: TRBV24-1
d_call: -

cdr3_aa: CASKISSTDTQYF
cdr3_nt: TGCGCCAGCAAGATATCTAGCACAGATACGCAGTATTTT
j_call: TRBJ2-3
clone_size: -
v_call: TRBV5-1
d_call: -

cdr3_aa: CASSLRGDGYTF
cdr3_nt: TGTGCCAGCAGCTTAAGGGGGGATGGCTACACCTTC
j_call: TRBJ1-2
clone_size: many
v_call: TRBV7-9
d_call: -

cdr3_aa: CASSPTADTQYF
cdr3_nt: TGTGCCAGCAGTCCTACAGCAGATACGCAGTATTTT
j_call: TRBJ2-3
clone_size: many
v_call: TRBV6-5
d_call: -

cdr3_aa: CASSPHRVANTEAFF
cdr3_nt: TGTGCCAGCAGCCCTCACAGGGTGGCGAACACTGAAGCTTTCTTT
j_call: TRBJ1-1
clone_size: -
v_call: TRBV7-8
d_call: -

cdr3_aa: CASGFGPEGNTEAFF
cdr3_nt: TGTGCTAGTGGTTTCGGGCCTGAGGGGAACACTGAAGCTTTCTTT
j_call: TRBJ1-1
clone_size: few
v_call: TRBV12-5
d_call: -

cdr3_aa: CASSHPDQPQHF
cdr3_nt: TGTGCCAGCAGCCACCCAGATCAGCCCCAGCATTTT
j_call: TRBJ1-5
clone_size: many
v_call: TRBV6-5
d_call: -

cdr3_aa: CASSLDRVNEQFF
cdr3_nt: TGCGCCAGCAGCCTGGACAGGGTCAATGAGCAGTTCTTC
j_call: TRBJ2-1
clone_size: many
v_call: TRBV5-1
d_call: TRBD1

cdr3_aa: CASSKGQGDKNIQYF
cdr3_nt: TGTGCCAGCAGCAAGGGACAGGGGGACAAAAACATTCAGTACTTC
j_call: TRBJ2-4
clone_size: -
v_call: TRBV21-1
d_call: -

cdr3_aa: CASSQYPQGQGNTIYF
cdr3_nt: TGCGCCAGCAGCCAATACCCCCAGGGGCAGGGAAACACCATATATTTT
j_call: TRBJ1-3
clone_size: -
v_call: TRBV4-3
d_call: -

cdr3_aa: CASSSPGAGGRWNEQFF
cdr3_nt: TGTGCCAGCAGCTCGCCGGGGGCGGGGGGCCGATGGAATGAGCAGTTCTTC
j_call: TRBJ2-1
clone_size: -
v_call: TRBV7-3
d_call: TRBD2

cdr3_aa: CASERRDYGYTF
cdr3_nt: TGTGCCAGCGAAAGACGGGACTATGGCTACACCTTC
j_call: TRBJ1-2
clone_size: once
v_call: TRBV5-6
d_call: -

cdr3_aa: CSVELILHTEAFF
cdr3_nt: TGCAGCGTTGAACTAATACTTCACACTGAAGCTTTCTTT
j_call: TRBJ1-1
clone_size: many
v_call: TRBV29-1
d_call: -

cdr3_aa: CASSSRVANIQYF
cdr3_nt: TGTGCCAGCAGCTCAAGGGTCGCGAACATTCAGTACTTC
j_call: TRBJ2-4
clone_size: many
v_call: TRBV7-2
d_call: -

cdr3_aa: CSAREGSLNTEAFF
cdr3_nt: TGCAGTGCTAGAGAGGGGAGCTTGAACACTGAAGCTTTCTTT
j_call: TRBJ1-1
clone_size: -
v_call: TRBV20-1
d_call: -

cdr3_aa: CASSPGTPNTGELFF
cdr3_nt: TGTGCCAGCAGCCCCGGGACACCGAACACCGGGGAGCTGTTTTTT
j_call: TRBJ2-2
clone_size: -
v_call: TRBV5-5
d_call: -

cdr3_aa: CSVGGEDQPQHF
cdr3_nt: TGCAGCGTTGGCGGGGAGGATCAGCCCCAGCATTTT
j_call: TRBJ1-5
clone_size: -
v_call: TRBV29-1
d_call: -

cdr3_aa: CASSQGRVIEAFF
cdr3_nt: TGTGCCAGCAGCCAAGGTCGGGTTATTGAAGCTTTCTTT
j_call: TRBJ1-1
clone_size: few
v_call: TRBV3-1
d_call: -

cdr3_aa: CSAITGNSNQPQHF
cdr3_nt: TGCAGTGCGATTACAGGAAATAGCAATCAGCCCCAGCATTTT
j_call: TRBJ1-5
clone_size: -
v_call: TRBV20-1
d_call: -

cdr3_aa: CASSFRGGPARETQYF
cdr3_nt: TGTGCCAGCAGCTTCAGAGGTGGCCCAGCCCGGGAGACCCAGTACTTC
j_call: TRBJ2-5
clone_size: few
v_call: TRBV7-3
d_call: -

cdr3_aa: CSGLQGLGYEQYF
cdr3_nt: TGCAGCGGATTACAGGGTCTTGGCTACGAGCAGTACTTC
j_call: TRBJ2-7
clone_size: -
v_call: TRBV29-1
d_call: -

cdr3_aa: CASAGQETQYF
cdr3_nt: TGTGCCTCGGCCGGACAAGAGACCCAGTACTTC
j_call: TRBJ2-5
clone_size: few
v_call: TRBV11-2
d_call: -